These T cell receptor beta chains were read from a single sample in a study of T-cell reconstitution after alpha-beta-depleted transplantation in children. MiXCR, applied by TCRdb to the PCR reads, yields one record per CDR3 protein. This sample has some 280,000 distinct CDR3 sequences, with nearly 10% found just once. The source material was PBMCs from the stem cell graft donor, sampled from the stem cell graft. The receptors shown here come from a human donor who donated a stem cell graft to a child with SCID. CDR3s include the opening cysteine and the closing phenylalanine or tryptophan. A D gene is named only where the DNA matches it firmly. Clone size, where shown, is once, few, many, or a class for clones that have expanded.

size	V	D	J	DNA	CDR3
-	TRBV12-3/TRBV12-4	TRBD1	TRBJ2-4	TGTGCCAGCAGCCCCACAGGGGGGAACATTCAGTACTTC	CASSPTGGNIQYF
many	TRBV11-2	-	TRBJ2-7	TGTGCCAGCAGCTTATCCGGGACCTACGAGCAGTACTTC	CASSLSGTYEQYF
many	TRBV7-9	-	TRBJ1-2	TGTGCCAGCAGCTTAGGTACGCGGTCGCTTTATGGCTACACCTTC	CASSLGTRSLYGYTF
-	TRBV18	-	TRBJ2-7	TGTGCCAGCTCACCACCGGGACGGGGCTTCTACGAGCAGTACTTC	CASSPPGRGFYEQYF
many	TRBV5-1	-	TRBJ2-1	TGCGCCAGCAGCTGGTCCACCCACAATGAGCAGTTCTTC	CASSWSTHNEQFF
many	TRBV12-3/TRBV12-4	-	TRBJ2-7	TGTGCCAGCAGTTTAACCACAGGGGAGCAGTACTTC	CASSLTTGEQYF
-	TRBV6-5	TRBD1	TRBJ1-5	TGTGCCAGCAGTTACGGACAGGGTAGTCAGCCCCAGCATTTT	CASSYGQGSQPQHF
-	TRBV5-1	TRBD2	TRBJ2-2	TGCGCCAGCAGCCAAACGGGACTAGCAAATAACGGGGAGCTGTTTTTT	CASSQTGLANNGELFF
-	TRBV5-1	-	TRBJ2-7	TGCGCCAGCAGCTTTGAAGTCGGAAACTACGAGCAGTACTTC	CASSFEVGNYEQYF
-	TRBV4-1	-	TRBJ2-1	TGCGCCAGCAGCCAGGAATCCAACAGGGCCAATGAGCAGTTCTTC	CASSQESNRANEQFF
many	TRBV12-3/TRBV12-4	TRBD1	TRBJ1-2	TGTGCCAGCAGACGCGACAGGGTCTATGGCTACACCTTC	CASRRDRVYGYTF
few	TRBV19	TRBD1	TRBJ2-4	TGTGCCAGTAGTGTACAGGGGGCGGCTCAGTACTTC	CASSVQGAAQYF
few	TRBV6-5	TRBD1	TRBJ1-2	TGTGCCAGCACCCGGGACAGCACCTATGGCTACACCTTC	CASTRDSTYGYTF
-	TRBV20-1	TRBD2	TRBJ2-7	TGCAGTGCTAGGTCTAGCGGGGAGTACGAGCAGTACTTC	CSARSSGEYEQYF
few	TRBV29-1	TRBD2	TRBJ2-2	TGCAGCGTGGTAGCGGGGGGGAACACCGGGGAGCTGTTTTTT	CSVVAGGNTGELFF
-	TRBV6-1	TRBD1	TRBJ1-1	TGTGCCAGCAGGTCCGGGACAGGGAGCACTGAAGCTTTCTTT	CASRSGTGSTEAFF
many	TRBV6-5	TRBD1	TRBJ2-3	TGTGCCAGCAGTTATGGACAGGCCACAGATACGCAGTATTTT	CASSYGQATDTQYF
-	TRBV27	TRBD1	TRBJ1-1	TGTGCCAGCTCCATAACAGGGGCGGGCACTGAAGCTTTCTTT	CASSITGAGTEAFF
many	TRBV5-6	-	TRBJ2-7	TGTGCCAGCAGCGAGGGGACGTCGAGCCCCTACGAGCAGTACTTC	CASSEGTSSPYEQYF
few	TRBV5-1	-	TRBJ2-7	TGCGCCAGCAGCTCCCCCCCTCGGTGGGACACAAACTCCTACGAGCAGTACTTC	CASSSPPRWDTNSYEQYF
-	TRBV3-1	TRBD1	TRBJ2-7	TGTGCCAGCAGCCAGGTTACAGGGGGTCTTAACTACGAGCAGTACTTC	CASSQVTGGLNYEQYF
few	TRBV5-1	-	TRBJ2-2	TGCGCCAGCAGCAAAAAAAGGGAGGTGGGGGAGCTGTTTTTT	CASSKKREVGELFF
many	TRBV5-1	TRBD1	TRBJ1-4	TGCGCCAGCAGCCTGGGGACAGGTAAAATGGGAGGAGAAAAACTGTTTTTT	CASSLGTGKMGGEKLFF
-	TRBV11-1	-	TRBJ2-5	TGTGCCAGCAGCTTATCGTCCGGGGGGCTCCCAGAGACCCAGTACTTC	CASSLSSGGLPETQYF
-	TRBV7-8	TRBD2	TRBJ2-7	TGTGCCAGCAGCCCCTTCTCGGCAGCGGGAAACTACGAGCAGTACTTC	CASSPFSAAGNYEQYF
-	TRBV7-9	-	TRBJ2-1	TGTGCCAGCAGCGAACTTTTTGGACTGCAACCCGGTGAGCAGTTCTTC	CASSELFGLQPGEQFF
-	TRBV6-5	-	TRBJ2-3	TGTGCCAGCAGTTACGGCGGGATACTCACAGATACGCAGTATTTT	CASSYGGILTDTQYF
-	TRBV5-1	-	TRBJ1-2	TGCGCCAGCACCGACAATAACTATGGCTACACCTTC	CASTDNNYGYTF
-	TRBV7-9	-	TRBJ2-3	TGTGCCAGCAGCTCCATCTCGACTACGCAGTATTTT	CASSSISTTQYF
-	TRBV7-9	TRBD1	TRBJ1-2	TGTGCCAGCAGCCAGGACAGGGTCCTCACCTTC	CASSQDRVLTF
few	TRBV7-8	TRBD1	TRBJ2-3	TGTGCCAGCAGCACCCTAACCCGTGGCAGGGGGTCAGATACGCAGTATTTT	CASSTLTRGRGSDTQYF
few	TRBV5-1	-	TRBJ2-5	TGCGCCAGCAGCTTGGTTGACAGCCAAGAGACCCAGTACTTC	CASSLVDSQETQYF
many	TRBV7-9	-	TRBJ2-1	TGTGCCAGCAGCTTAGGGGGGTATGAGCAGTTCTTC	CASSLGGYEQFF
-	TRBV4-1	TRBD1	TRBJ1-1	TGCGCCAGCAGCCACCCTGGGACAGGGAACACTGAAGCTTTCTTT	CASSHPGTGNTEAFF
few	TRBV5-1	-	TRBJ2-7	TGCGCCAGCAGCTTGGCCAACCCGTCCGAGCAGTACTTC	CASSLANPSEQYF
-	TRBV19	-	TRBJ2-2	TGTGCCAGTAGTCCCTCGGGAGCAGACACCGGGGAGCTGTTTTTT	CASSPSGADTGELFF
-	TRBV7-2	-	TRBJ2-7	TGTGCCAGCAGCCCAAAGGTGGGCGGCCCCTACGAGCAGTACTTC	CASSPKVGGPYEQYF
few	TRBV5-1	TRBD1	TRBJ2-3	TGCGCCAGCAGCTCGCTCCCGGGACAGACCGCAGATACGCAGTATTTT	CASSSLPGQTADTQYF
-	TRBV11-2	-	TRBJ1-4	TGTGCCAGCAGCTTAGCGTCAGACGGAAAACTGTTTTTT	CASSLASDGKLFF
many	TRBV7-9	-	TRBJ1-5	TGTGCCAGCAGCTACACAGATAGCAATCAGCCCCAGCATTTT	CASSYTDSNQPQHF
-	TRBV6-1	-	TRBJ1-5	TGTGCCAGCCGCGAAACGGGTAGCAATCAGCCCCAGCATTTT	CASRETGSNQPQHF
-	TRBV2	-	TRBJ2-3	TGTGCCAGCAGGGGAGATCGGACAGATACGCAGTATTTT	CASRGDRTDTQYF
many	TRBV12-3/TRBV12-4	TRBD1	TRBJ1-2	TGTGCCAGCAGCCCCGACAGGGCCAGTGGCTACACCTTC	CASSPDRASGYTF
many	TRBV29-1	-	TRBJ1-1	TGCAGCGTCCCGGGACGGACCATGAACACTGAAGCTTTCTTT	CSVPGRTMNTEAFF
few	TRBV7-8	TRBD2	TRBJ2-1	TGTGCCAGCAGCCCCCTTGGAGCGGGGGGTTACAATGAGCAGTTCTTC	CASSPLGAGGYNEQFF
-	TRBV3-1	-	TRBJ2-7	TGTGCCAGCAGCCAAGATCCGGGGAAGGGATACGAGCAGTACTTC	CASSQDPGKGYEQYF